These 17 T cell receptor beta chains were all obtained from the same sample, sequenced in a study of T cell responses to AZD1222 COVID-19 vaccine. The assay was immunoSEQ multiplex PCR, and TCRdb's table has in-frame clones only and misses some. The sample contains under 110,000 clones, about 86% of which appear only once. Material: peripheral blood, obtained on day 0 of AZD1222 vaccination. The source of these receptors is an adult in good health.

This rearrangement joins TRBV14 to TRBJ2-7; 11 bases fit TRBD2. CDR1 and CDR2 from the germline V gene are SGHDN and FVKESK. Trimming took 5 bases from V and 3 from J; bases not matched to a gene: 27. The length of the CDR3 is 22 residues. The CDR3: CASSGRDRGLTSGILTFYEQYF. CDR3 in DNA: TGTGCCAGCAGCGGCCGGGACAGAGGTTTGACTAGCGGGATCCTGACGTTCTACGAGCAGTACTTC.

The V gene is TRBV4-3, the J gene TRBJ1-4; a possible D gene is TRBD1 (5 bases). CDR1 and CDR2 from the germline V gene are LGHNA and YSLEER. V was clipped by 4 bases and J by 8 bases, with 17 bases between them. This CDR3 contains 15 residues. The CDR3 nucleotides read TGCGCCAGCAGCCGTGAGAGGGGAGGAGGAGAAAAACTGTTTTTT. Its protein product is CASSRERGGGEKLFF.

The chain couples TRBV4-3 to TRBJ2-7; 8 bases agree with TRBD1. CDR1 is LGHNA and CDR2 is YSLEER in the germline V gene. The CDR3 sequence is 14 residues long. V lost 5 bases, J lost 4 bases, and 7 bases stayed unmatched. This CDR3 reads CASSAGTGPYEQYF. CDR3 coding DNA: TGCGCCAGCAGCGCCGGGACAGGCCCATACGAGCAGTACTTC.

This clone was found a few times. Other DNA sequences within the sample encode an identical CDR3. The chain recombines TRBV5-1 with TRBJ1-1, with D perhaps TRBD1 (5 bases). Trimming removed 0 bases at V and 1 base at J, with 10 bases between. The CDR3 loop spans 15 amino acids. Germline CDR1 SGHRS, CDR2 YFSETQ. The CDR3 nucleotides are TGCGCCAGCAGCTTGGGGGGCCAGGGGAACACTGAAGCTTTCTTT. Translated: CASSLGGQGNTEAFF.

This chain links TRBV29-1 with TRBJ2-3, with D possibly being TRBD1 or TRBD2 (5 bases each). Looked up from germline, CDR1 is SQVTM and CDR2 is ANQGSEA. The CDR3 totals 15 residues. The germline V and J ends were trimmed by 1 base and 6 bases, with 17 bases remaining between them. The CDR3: CSVEGGPRGVDTQYF. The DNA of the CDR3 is TGCAGCGTTGAAGGGGGACCGCGAGGCGTCGATACGCAGTATTTT.

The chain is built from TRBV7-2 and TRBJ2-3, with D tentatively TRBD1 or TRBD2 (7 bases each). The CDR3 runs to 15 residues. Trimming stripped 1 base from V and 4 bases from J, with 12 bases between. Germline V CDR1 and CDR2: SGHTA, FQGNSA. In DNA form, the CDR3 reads TGTGCCAGCAGCTTAGGGCAGGGGGGGGCAGATACGCAGTATTTT. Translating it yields CASSLGQGGADTQYF. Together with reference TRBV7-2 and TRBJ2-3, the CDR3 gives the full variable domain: GAGVSQSPSNKVTEKGKDVELRCDPISGHTALYWYRQSLGQGLEFLIYFQGNSAPDKSGLPSDRFSAERTGGSVSTLTIQRTQQEDSAVYLCASSLGQGGADTQYFGPGTRLTVL.

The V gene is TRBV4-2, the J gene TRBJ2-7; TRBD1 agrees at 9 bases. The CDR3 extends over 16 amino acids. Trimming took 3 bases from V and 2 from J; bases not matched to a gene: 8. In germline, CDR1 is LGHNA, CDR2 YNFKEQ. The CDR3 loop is CASSQSNRDRAYEQYF. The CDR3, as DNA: TGTGCCAGCAGCCAGAGTAACCGGGACAGGGCCTACGAGCAGTACTTC.

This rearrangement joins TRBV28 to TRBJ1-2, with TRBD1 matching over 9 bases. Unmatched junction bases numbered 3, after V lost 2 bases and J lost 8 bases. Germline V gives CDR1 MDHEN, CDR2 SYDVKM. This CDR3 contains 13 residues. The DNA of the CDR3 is TGTGCCAGCAGTTTACAAGACAGGGGGGGCTACACCTTC. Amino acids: CASSLQDRGGYTF.

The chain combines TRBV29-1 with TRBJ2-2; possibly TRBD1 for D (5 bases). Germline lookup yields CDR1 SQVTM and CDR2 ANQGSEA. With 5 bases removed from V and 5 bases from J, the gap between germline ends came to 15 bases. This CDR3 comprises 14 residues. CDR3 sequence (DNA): TGCAGCGTTAACATTAAGGGGCTAACCGGGGAGCTGTTTTTT. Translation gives CSVNIKGLTGELFF.

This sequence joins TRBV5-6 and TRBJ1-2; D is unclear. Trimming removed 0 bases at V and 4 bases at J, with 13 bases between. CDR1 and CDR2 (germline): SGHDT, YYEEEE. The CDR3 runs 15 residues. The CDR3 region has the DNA TGTGCCAGCAGCTTGGACCCAGTCAAGGGCTATGGCTACACCTTC. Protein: CASSLDPVKGYGYTF.

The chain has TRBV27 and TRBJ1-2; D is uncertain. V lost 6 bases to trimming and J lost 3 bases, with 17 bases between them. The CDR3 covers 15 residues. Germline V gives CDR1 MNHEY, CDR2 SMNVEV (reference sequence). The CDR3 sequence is CASSPRTVADYGYTF. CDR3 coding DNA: TGTGCCAGCAGCCCCCGGACGGTCGCGGACTATGGCTACACCTTC.

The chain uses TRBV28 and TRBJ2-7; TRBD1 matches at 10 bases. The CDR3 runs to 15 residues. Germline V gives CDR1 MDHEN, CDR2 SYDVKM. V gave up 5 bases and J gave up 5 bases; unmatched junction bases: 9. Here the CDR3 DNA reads TGTGCCAGCAGTCCACAGGGACAGGGGATTGACGAGCAGTACTTC. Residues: CASSPQGQGIDEQYF.

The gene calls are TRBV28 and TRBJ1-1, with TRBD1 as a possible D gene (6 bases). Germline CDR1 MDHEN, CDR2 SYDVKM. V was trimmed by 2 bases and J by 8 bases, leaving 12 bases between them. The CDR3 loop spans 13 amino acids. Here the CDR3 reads CASSLGQTQEAFF. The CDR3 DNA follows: TGTGCCAGCAGTTTAGGACAGACTCAAGAAGCTTTCTTT.

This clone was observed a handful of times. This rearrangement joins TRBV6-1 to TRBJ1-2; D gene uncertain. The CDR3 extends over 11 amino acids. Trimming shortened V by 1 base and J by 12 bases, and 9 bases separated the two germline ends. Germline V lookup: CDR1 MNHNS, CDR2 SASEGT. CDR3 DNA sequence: TGTGCCAGCAGTGAAGGAGTTGGGAACACCTTC. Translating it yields CASSEGVGNTF.

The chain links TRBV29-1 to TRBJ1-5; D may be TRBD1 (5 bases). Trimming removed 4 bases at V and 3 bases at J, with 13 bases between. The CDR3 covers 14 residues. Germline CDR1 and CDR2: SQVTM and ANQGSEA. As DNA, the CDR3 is TGCAGCGTTGCGGCTGGGGGGACCAATCAGCCCCAGCATTTT. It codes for CSVAAGGTNQPQHF.

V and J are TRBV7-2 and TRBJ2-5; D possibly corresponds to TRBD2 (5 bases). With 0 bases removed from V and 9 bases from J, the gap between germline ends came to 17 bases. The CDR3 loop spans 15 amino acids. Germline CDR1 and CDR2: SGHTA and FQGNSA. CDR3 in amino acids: CASSLAPGSARPQYF. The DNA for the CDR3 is TGTGCCAGCAGCTTAGCTCCCGGTAGCGCCCGACCCCAGTACTTC.

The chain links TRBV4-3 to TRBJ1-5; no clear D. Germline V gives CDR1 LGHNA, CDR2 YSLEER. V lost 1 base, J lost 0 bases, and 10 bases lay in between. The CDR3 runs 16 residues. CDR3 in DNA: TGCGCCAGCAGCCAAGGTGGCGGCCTTAGCAATCAGCCCCAGCATTTT. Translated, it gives CASSQGGGLSNQPQHF.